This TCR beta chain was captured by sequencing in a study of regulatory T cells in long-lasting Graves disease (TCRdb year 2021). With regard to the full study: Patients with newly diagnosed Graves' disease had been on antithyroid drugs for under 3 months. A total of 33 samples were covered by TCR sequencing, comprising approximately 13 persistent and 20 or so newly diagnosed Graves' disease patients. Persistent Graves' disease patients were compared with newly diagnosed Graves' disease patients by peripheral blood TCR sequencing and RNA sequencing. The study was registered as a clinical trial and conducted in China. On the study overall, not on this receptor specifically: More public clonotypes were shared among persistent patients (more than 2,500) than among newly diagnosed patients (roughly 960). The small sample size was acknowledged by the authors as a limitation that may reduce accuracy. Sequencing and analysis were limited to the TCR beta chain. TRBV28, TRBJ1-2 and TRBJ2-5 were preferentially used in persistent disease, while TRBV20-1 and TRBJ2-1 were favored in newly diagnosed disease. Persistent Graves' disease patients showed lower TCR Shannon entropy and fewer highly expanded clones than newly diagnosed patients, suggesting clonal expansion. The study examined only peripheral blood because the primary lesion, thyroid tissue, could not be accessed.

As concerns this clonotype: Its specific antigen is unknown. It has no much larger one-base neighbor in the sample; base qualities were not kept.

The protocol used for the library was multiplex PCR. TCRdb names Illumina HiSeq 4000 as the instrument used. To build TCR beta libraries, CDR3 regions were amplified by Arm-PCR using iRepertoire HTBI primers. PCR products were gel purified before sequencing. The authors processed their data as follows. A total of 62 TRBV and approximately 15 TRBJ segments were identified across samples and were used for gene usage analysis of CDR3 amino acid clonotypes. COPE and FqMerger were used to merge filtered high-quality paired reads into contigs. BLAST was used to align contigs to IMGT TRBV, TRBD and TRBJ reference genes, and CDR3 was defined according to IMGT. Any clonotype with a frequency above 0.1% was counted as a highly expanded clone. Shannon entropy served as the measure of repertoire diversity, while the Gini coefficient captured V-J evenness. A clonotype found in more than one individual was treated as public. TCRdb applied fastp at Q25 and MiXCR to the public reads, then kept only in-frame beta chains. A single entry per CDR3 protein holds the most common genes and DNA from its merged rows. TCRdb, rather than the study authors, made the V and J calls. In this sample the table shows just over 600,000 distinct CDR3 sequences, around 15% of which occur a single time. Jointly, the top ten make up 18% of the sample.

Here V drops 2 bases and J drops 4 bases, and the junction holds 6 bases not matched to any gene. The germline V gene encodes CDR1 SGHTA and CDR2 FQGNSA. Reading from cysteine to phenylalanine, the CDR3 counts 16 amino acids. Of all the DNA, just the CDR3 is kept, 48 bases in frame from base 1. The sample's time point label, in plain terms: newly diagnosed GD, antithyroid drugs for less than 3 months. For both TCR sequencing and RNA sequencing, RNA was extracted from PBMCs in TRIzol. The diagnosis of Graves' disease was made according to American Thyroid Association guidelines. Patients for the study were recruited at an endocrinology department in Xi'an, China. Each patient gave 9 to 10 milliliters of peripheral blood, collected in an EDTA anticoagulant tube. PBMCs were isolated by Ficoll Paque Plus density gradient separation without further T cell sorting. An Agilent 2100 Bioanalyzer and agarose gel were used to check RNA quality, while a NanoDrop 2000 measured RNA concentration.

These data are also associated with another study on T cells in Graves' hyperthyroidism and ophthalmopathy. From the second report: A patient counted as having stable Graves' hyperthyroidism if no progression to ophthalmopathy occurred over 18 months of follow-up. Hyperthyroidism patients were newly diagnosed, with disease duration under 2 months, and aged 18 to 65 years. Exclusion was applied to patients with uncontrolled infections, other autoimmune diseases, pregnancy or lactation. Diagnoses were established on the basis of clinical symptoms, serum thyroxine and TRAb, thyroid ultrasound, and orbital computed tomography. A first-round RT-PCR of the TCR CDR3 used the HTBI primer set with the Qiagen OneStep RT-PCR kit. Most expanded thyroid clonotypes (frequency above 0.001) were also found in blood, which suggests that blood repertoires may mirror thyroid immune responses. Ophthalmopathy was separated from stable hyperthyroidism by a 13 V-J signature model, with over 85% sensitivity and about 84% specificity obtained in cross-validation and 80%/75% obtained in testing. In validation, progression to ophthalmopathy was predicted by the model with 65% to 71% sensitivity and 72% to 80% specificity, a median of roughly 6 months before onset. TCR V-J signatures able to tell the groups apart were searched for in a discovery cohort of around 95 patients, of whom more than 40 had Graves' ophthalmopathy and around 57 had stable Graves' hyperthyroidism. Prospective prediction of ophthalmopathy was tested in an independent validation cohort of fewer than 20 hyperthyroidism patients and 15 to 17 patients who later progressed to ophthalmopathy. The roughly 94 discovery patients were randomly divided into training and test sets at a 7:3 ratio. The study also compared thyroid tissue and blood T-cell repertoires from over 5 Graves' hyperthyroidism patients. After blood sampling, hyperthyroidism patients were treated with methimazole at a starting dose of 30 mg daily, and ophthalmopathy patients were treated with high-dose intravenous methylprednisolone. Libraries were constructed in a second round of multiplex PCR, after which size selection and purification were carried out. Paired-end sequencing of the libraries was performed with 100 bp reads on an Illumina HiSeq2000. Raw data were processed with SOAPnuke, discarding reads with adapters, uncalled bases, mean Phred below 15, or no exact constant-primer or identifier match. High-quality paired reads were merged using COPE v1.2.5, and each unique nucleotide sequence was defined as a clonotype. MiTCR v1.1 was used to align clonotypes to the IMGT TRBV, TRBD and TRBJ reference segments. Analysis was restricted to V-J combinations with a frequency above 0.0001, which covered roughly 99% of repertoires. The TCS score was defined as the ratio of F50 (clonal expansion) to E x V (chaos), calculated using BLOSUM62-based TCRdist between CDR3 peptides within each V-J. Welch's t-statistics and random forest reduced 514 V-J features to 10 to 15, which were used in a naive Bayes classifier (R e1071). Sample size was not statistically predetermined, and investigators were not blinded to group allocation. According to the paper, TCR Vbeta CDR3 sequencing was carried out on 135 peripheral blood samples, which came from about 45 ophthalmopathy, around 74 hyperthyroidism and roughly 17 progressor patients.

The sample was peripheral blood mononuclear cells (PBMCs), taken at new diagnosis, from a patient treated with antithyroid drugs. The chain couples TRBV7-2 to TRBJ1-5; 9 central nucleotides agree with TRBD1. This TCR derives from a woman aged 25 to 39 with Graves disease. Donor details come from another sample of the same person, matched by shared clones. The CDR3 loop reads CASSLFTGTGNQPQHF. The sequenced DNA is TGTGCCAGCAGCTTATTTACCGGGACAGGGAATCAGCCCCAGCATTTT.